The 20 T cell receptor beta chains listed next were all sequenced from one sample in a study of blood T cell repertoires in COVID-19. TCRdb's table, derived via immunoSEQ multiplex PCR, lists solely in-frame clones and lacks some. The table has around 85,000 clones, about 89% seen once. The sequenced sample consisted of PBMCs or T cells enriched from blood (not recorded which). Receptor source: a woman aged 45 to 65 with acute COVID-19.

The CDR3 loop reads CASSLQGNKLFF. The CDR3 bases are TGTGCCAGCAGCTTACAGGGGAATAAACTGTTTTTT. The chain couples TRBV28 to TRBJ1-4; 7 bases fit TRBD1. Trimming removed 6 bases from V and 11 bases from J; junction bases left unmatched: 6. Germline-derived CDR1 and CDR2 are MDHEN and SYDVKM. The CDR3 is 12 residues long.

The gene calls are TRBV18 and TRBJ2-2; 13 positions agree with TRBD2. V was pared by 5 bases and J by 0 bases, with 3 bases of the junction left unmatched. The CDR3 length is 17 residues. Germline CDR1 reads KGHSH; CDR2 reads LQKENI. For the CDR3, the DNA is TGTGCCAGCTCAGCCGGGACTAGCGGGACGAACACCGGGGAGCTGTTTTTT. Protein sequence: CASSAGTSGTNTGELFF.

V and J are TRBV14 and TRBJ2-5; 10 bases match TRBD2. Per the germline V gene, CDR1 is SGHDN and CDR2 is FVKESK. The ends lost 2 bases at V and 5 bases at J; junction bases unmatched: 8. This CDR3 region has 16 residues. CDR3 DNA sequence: TGTGCCAGCAGCCAAAGGCAGCGGGAGGGCCGGGAGACCCAGTACTTC. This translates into CASSQRQREGRETQYF.

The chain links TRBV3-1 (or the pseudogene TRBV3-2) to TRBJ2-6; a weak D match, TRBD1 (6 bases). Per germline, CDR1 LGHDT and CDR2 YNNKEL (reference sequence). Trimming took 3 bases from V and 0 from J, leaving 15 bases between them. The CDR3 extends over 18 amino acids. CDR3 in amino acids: CASSHLQTGLSGANVLTF. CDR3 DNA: TGTGCCAGCAGCCACCTACAGACAGGACTCTCTGGGGCCAACGTCCTGACTTTC.

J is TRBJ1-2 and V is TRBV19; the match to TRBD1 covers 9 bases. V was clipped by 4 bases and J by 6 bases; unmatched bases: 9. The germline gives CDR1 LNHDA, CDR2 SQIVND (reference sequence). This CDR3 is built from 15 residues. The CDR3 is CASSTTGGALDGYTF. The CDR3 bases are TGTGCCAGTAGTACTACAGGGGGCGCTTTGGATGGCTACACCTTC.

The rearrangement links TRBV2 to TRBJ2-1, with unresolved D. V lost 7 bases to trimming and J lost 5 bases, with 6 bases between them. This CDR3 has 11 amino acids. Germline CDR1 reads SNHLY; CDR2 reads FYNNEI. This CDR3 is CASTSDNEQFF. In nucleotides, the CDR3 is TGTGCCAGCACTAGTGACAATGAGCAGTTCTTC. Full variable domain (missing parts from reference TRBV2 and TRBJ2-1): EPEVTQTPSHQVTQMGQEVILRCVPISNHLYFYWYRQILGQKVEFLVSFYNNEISEKSEIFDDQFSVERPDGSNFTLKIRSTKLEDSAMYFCASTSDNEQFFGPGTRLTVL.

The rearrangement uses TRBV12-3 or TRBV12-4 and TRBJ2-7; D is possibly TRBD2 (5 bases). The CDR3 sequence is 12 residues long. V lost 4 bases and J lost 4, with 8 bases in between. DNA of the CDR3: TGTGCCAGCAGTTCGGGGATTTACGAGCAGTACTTC. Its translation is CASSSGIYEQYF.

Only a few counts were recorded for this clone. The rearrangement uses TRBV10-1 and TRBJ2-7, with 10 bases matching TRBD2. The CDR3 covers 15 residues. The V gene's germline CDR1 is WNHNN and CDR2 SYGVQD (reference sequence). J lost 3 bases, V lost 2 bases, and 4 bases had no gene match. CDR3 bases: TGCGCCAGCAGTGAGCCAGAGCGGGAGGGCTACGAGCAGTACTTC. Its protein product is CASSEPEREGYEQYF.

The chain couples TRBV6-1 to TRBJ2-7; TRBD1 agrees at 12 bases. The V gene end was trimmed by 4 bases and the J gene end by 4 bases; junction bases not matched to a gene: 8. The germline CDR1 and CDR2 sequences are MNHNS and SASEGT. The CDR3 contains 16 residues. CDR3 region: CASSAGTGGARYEQYF. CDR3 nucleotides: TGTGCCAGCAGTGCAGGGACAGGGGGCGCTCGGTACGAGCAGTACTTC.

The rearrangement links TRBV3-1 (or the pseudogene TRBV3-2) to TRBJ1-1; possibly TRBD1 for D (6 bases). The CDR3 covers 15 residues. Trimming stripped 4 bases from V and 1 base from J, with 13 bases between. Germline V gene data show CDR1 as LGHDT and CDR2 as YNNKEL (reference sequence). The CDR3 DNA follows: TGTGCCAGCAGCCCAATGGGACAAGAGAACACTGAAGCTTTCTTT. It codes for CASSPMGQENTEAFF.

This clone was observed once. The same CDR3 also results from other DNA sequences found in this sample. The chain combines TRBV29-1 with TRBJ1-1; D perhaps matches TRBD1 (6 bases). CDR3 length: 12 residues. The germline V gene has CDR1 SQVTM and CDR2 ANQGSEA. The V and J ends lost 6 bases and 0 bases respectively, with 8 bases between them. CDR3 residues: CSVGQMNTEAFF. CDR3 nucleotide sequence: TGCAGCGTAGGACAGATGAACACTGAAGCTTTCTTT. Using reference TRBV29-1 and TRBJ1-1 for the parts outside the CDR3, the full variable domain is SAVISQKPSRDICQRGTSLTIQCQVDSQVTMMFWYRQQPGQSLTLIATANQGSEATYESGFVIDKFPISRPNLTFSTLTVSNMSPEDSSIYLCSVGQMNTEAFFGQGTRLTVV.

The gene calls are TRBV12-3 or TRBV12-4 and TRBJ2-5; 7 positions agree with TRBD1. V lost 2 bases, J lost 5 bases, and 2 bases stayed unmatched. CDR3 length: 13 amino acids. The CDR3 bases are TGTGCCAGCAGTTTAAGGGGGCGTGAGACCCAGTACTTC. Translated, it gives CASSLRGRETQYF.

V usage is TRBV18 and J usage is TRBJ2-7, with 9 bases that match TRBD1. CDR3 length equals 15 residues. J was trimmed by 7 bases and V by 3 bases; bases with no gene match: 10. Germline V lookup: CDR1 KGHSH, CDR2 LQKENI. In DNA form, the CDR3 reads TGTGCCAGCTCACCTCTACAGGGGGCAATGGGAGAGCAGTACTTC. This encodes CASSPLQGAMGEQYF.

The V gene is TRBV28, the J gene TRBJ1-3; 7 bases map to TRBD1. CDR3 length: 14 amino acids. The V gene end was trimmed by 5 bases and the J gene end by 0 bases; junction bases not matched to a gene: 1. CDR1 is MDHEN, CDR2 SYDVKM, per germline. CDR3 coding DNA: TGTGCCAGCAGTGCAGGGGGCTCTGGAAACACCATATATTTT. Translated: CASSAGGSGNTIYF. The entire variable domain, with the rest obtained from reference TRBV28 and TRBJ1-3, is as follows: DVKVTQSSRYLVKRTGEKVFLECVQDMDHENMFWYRQDPGLGLRLIYFSYDVKMKEKGDIPEGYSVSREKKERFSLILESASTNQTSMYLCASSAGGSGNTIYFGEGSWLTVV.

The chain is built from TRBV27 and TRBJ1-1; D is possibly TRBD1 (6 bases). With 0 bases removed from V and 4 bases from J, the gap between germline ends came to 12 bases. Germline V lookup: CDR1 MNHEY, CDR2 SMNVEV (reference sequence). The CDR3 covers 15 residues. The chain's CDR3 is CASSLSTQGVTEAFF. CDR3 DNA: TGTGCCAGCAGTTTATCGACACAGGGCGTCACTGAAGCTTTCTTT.

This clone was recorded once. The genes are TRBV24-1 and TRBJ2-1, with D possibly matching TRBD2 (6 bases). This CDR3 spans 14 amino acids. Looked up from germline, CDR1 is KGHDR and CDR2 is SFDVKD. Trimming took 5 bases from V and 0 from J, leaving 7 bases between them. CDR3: CATSVGSSYNEQFF. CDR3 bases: TGTGCCACCAGTGTCGGGAGCTCCTACAATGAGCAGTTCTTC.

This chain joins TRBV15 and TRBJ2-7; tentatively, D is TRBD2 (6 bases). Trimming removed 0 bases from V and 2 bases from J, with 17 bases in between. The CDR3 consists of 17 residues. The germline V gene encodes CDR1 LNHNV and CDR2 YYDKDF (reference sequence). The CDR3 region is CATSRDRDGTLAYEQYF. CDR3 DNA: TGTGCCACCAGCAGAGACCGGGACGGGACTTTAGCCTACGAGCAGTACTTC.

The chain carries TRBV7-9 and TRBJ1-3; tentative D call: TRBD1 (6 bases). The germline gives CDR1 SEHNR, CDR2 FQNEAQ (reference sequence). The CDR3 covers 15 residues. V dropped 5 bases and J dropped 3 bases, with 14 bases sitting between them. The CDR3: CASSPRGQDGNTIYF. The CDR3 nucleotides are TGTGCCAGCAGCCCCAGGGGCCAGGATGGAAACACCATATATTTT. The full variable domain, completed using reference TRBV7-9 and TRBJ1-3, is DTGVSQNPRHKITKRGQNVTFRCDPISEHNRLYWYRQTLGQGPEFLTYFQNEAQLEKSRLLSDRFSAERPKGSFSTLEIQRTEQGDSAMYLCASSPRGQDGNTIYFGEGSWLTVV.

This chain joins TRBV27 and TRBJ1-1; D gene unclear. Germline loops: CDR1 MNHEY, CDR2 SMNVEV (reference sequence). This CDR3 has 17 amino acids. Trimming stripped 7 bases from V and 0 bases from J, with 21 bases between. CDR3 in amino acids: CASTRYGEVGLNTEAFF. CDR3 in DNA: TGTGCCAGCACCCGTTACGGAGAGGTCGGATTGAACACTGAAGCTTTCTTT.

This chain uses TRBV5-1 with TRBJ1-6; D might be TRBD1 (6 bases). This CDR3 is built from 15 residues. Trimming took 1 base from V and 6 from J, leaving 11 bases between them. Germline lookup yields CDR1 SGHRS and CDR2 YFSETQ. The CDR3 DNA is TGCGCCAGCAGCTTGACAGGGACGGTTAATTCACCCCTCCACTTT. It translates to CASSLTGTVNSPLHF.